The rows below give T cell receptor beta chains drawn from one sample of a study of human T cells and chemical hapten exposure. TCRdb independently ran MiXCR on the RACE reads; one entry per CDR3 protein. The sample shows 95,000 or so distinct CDR3 sequences, about an eighth of them seen only once. Sequenced material: whole blood, taken in connection with sensitization to the hapten diphenylcyclopropenone (DPC). The receptors derive from a woman aged 40 to 49 with alopecia areata. Some clones in this sample may be carry-over from other donors' samples. CDR3s include the opening cysteine and the closing phenylalanine or tryptophan. A D gene is named only where the DNA matches it firmly. Size values are once, few and many counts, or a class for expanded clones, and some rows have none.

CDR3: CASILTGTSTEAFF
DNA: TGTGCCAGCATCTTAACCGGGACAAGCACTGAAGCTTTCTTT
length: 14
size: many
V: TRBV7-9
J: TRBJ1-1
D: NA

CDR3: CASGSSRSGRALEQFF
DNA: TGTGCTAGTGGTTCATCCCGGAGCGGGAGGGCCTTGGAGCAGTTCTTC
length: 16
size: few
V: TRBV12-5
J: TRBJ2-1
D: TRBD2

CDR3: CASSVAPGRTDTQYF
DNA: TGTGCCAGCAGCGTGGCGCCCGGTCGAACAGATACGCAGTATTTT
length: 15
size: few
V: TRBV9
J: TRBJ2-3
D: NA

CDR3: CASSLGLQGQIYGYTF
DNA: TGTGCCAGCAGCTTAGGTCTCCAGGGACAGATCTATGGCTACACCTTC
length: 16
size: many
V: TRBV7-9
J: TRBJ1-2
D: TRBD1

CDR3: CASSQGGQETQYF
DNA: TGTGCCAGCAGCCAAGGGGGCCAAGAGACCCAGTACTTC
length: 13
size: many
V: TRBV6-5
J: TRBJ2-5
D: NA

CDR3: CASSQGDTEAFF
DNA: TGTGCCAGCAGCCAGGGGGACACTGAAGCTTTCTTT
length: 12
size: many
V: TRBV6-5
J: TRBJ1-1
D: TRBD1

CDR3: CSARDRNYNQPQHF
DNA: TGCAGTGCTAGAGACAGAAACTATAATCAGCCCCAGCATTTT
length: 14
size: many
V: TRBV20-1
J: TRBJ1-5
D: NA

CDR3: CASSPRTSGANYEQYF
DNA: TGTGCCAGCAGCCCGAGGACTAGCGGGGCTAACTACGAGCAGTACTTC
length: 16
size: few
V: TRBV7-2
J: TRBJ2-7
D: TRBD2

CDR3: CASSETGGWGDTQYF
DNA: TGTGCCAGCAGCGAAACAGGGGGCTGGGGAGATACGCAGTATTTT
length: 15
size: many
V: TRBV4-2
J: TRBJ2-3
D: TRBD1

CDR3: CASSLQGEVNTEAFF
DNA: TGCGCCAGCAGCTTGCAGGGGGAGGTGAACACTGAAGCTTTCTTT
length: 15
size: many
V: TRBV5-1
J: TRBJ1-1
D: TRBD1

CDR3: CSVEETEAFF
DNA: TGCAGCGTTGAAGAGACTGAAGCTTTCTTT
length: 10
size: NA
V: TRBV29-1
J: TRBJ1-1
D: NA

CDR3: CASSLLGGETQYF
DNA: TGCGCCAGCAGCTTGTTGGGGGGAGAGACCCAGTACTTC
length: 13
size: many
V: TRBV5-1
J: TRBJ2-5
D: NA

CDR3: CASSLNRGGLAGGYEQYF
DNA: TGTGCCAGCAGCTTAAATCGAGGCGGACTAGCGGGGGGGTACGAGCAGTACTTC
length: 18
size: many
V: TRBV7-2
J: TRBJ2-7
D: TRBD2

CDR3: CASSLTGSYEQFF
DNA: TGTGCCAGCAGCTTGACAGGGTCGTATGAGCAGTTCTTC
length: 13
size: many
V: TRBV5-6
J: TRBJ2-1
D: NA

CDR3: CATSDATSPYNEQFF
DNA: TGTGCCACCAGTGATGCGACGAGCCCCTACAATGAGCAGTTCTTC
length: 15
size: NA
V: TRBV24-1
J: TRBJ2-1
D: NA

CDR3: CATGQAPDTQYF
DNA: TGTGCCACCGGCCAGGCCCCAGATACGCAGTATTTT
length: 12
size: NA
V: TRBV6-2/TRBV6-3
J: TRBJ2-3
D: NA

CDR3: CASARTSGTYNEQFF
DNA: TGTGCCAGCGCGAGGACTAGCGGGACCTACAATGAGCAGTTCTTC
length: 15
size: NA
V: TRBV6-2/TRBV6-3
J: TRBJ2-1
D: TRBD2

CDR3: CATSSGMGTSVDTQYF
DNA: TGTGCCACCAGCAGCGGGATGGGGACTAGCGTCGATACGCAGTATTTT
length: 16
size: many
V: TRBV15
J: TRBJ2-3
D: TRBD2

CDR3: CASSDGQNSPLHF
DNA: TGTGCCAGCAGTGATGGACAGAATTCACCCCTCCACTTT
length: 13
size: many
V: TRBV6-1
J: TRBJ1-6
D: NA

CDR3: CASSQERTGVGEANYGYTF
DNA: TGTGCCAGCAGCCAAGAACGTACAGGGGTGGGGGAAGCTAACTATGGCTACACCTTC
length: 19
size: NA
V: TRBV3-1
J: TRBJ1-2
D: TRBD1

CDR3: CASRKSGADSGANVLTF
DNA: TGTGCCAGCAGGAAAAGCGGGGCGGACTCTGGGGCCAACGTCCTGACTTTC
length: 17
size: many
V: TRBV6-1
J: TRBJ2-6
D: TRBD2

CDR3: CASSKGQGSDIQYF
DNA: TGTGCCAGCAGTAAGGGACAGGGCAGTGACATTCAGTACTTC
length: 14
size: NA
V: TRBV12-3/TRBV12-4
J: TRBJ2-4
D: TRBD1